This is a list of T cell receptor beta chains from one sample in a study of blood T cells in healthy people across ages. TCRdb itself ran the 5' RACE reads through MiXCR, one entry per CDR3 protein. This table holds around 1,500,000 distinct CDR3 sequences, roughly 28% found once. The sample consisted of blood. These receptors came from a woman in her thirties in good health. CDR3s include the opening cysteine and the closing phenylalanine or tryptophan. Fields, in order: V gene, D gene, J gene, CDR3 protein. D genes are given only for firm matches.

V: TRBV18
D: .
J: TRBJ1-2
CDR3: CASSRDKKAGYTF

V: TRBV12-3/TRBV12-4
D: .
J: TRBJ1-1
CDR3: CASSFPGTEAFF

V: TRBV20-1
D: .
J: TRBJ2-7
CDR3: CSADSLDTNEQYF

V: TRBV12-5
D: .
J: TRBJ2-1
CDR3: CASGFGGVGQFF

V: TRBV7-9
D: .
J: TRBJ1-1
CDR3: CASSSDGGRDTEAFF

V: TRBV10-3
D: .
J: TRBJ2-7
CDR3: CAISVVTYEQYF

V: TRBV12-3/TRBV12-4
D: .
J: TRBJ2-5
CDR3: CASNLEGQETQYF

V: TRBV6-1
D: .
J: TRBJ2-7
CDR3: CASSEDRDNEQYF

V: TRBV20-1
D: .
J: TRBJ2-5
CDR3: CSARDLGGAAKTQYF

V: TRBV6-5
D: .
J: TRBJ2-6
CDR3: CASSSLGAGANVLTF

V: TRBV7-2
D: TRBD2
J: TRBJ2-3
CDR3: CASSLWVAGGTADTQYF

V: TRBV24-1
D: .
J: TRBJ1-2
CDR3: CAASEGNYGYTF

V: TRBV20-1
D: .
J: TRBJ2-7
CDR3: CSARRSGAYEQYF

V: TRBV25-1
D: .
J: TRBJ2-3
CDR3: CASSEGSGSTDTQYF

V: TRBV20-1
D: TRBD1
J: TRBJ2-7
CDR3: CSARDRQGREQYF

V: TRBV29-1
D: .
J: TRBJ2-6
CDR3: CSGNPGHLSGANVLTF

V: TRBV7-2
D: .
J: TRBJ2-5
CDR3: CASSLSSSAETQYF

V: TRBV24-1
D: .
J: TRBJ2-1
CDR3: CATSDGGGGAWNEQFF

V: TRBV20-1
D: .
J: TRBJ1-1
CDR3: CGARGLPNTEAFF

V: TRBV20-1
D: TRBD2
J: TRBJ2-1
CDR3: CIALPGLAGGIYNEQFF

V: TRBV5-6
D: .
J: TRBJ1-2
CDR3: CASSEGRSKGYTF

V: TRBV12-3/TRBV12-4
D: TRBD1
J: TRBJ1-3
CDR3: CASLRTGGNTIYF

V: TRBV3-1
D: .
J: TRBJ2-7
CDR3: CASSQDNWPDEQYF

V: TRBV9
D: .
J: TRBJ2-5
CDR3: CASSVSQGHQETQYF

V: TRBV11-2
D: .
J: TRBJ1-2
CDR3: CASSLDHRGRSGRYGYTF

V: TRBV28
D: .
J: TRBJ2-5
CDR3: CASSFAATPETQYF

V: TRBV12-3/TRBV12-4
D: .
J: TRBJ1-1
CDR3: CASSLNVVAAEAFF

V: TRBV28
D: TRBD1
J: TRBJ2-7
CDR3: CASSLPGGSSYEQYF

V: TRBV7-2
D: TRBD2
J: TRBJ2-1
CDR3: CANSEPRASGGNEQFF

V: TRBV6-6
D: TRBD2
J: TRBJ2-2
CDR3: CASSSAGEGTGELFF

V: TRBV6-6
D: .
J: TRBJ1-5
CDR3: CARSRGDQPQHF

V: TRBV2
D: .
J: TRBJ1-2
CDR3: CASRLTVDNYGYTF

V: TRBV29-1
D: TRBD1
J: TRBJ1-4
CDR3: CSWKDRSSGKLFF

V: TRBV20-1
D: TRBD2
J: TRBJ2-5
CDR3: CSAPGGGARETQYF

V: TRBV12-3/TRBV12-4
D: .
J: TRBJ2-7
CDR3: CANRTTDVHDEQYF

V: TRBV29-1
D: .
J: TRBJ2-1
CDR3: CSVEGTHWGLPYNEQFF

V: TRBV7-9
D: .
J: TRBJ2-7
CDR3: CAGSSRPGPYEQYF

V: TRBV20-1
D: TRBD2
J: TRBJ2-1
CDR3: CSAERTSGGSNEQFF

V: TRBV20-1
D: .
J: TRBJ1-1
CDR3: CSARELKGLSAFF

V: TRBV5-1
D: TRBD2
J: TRBJ2-1
CDR3: CASSILAGSPNEQFF

V: TRBV19
D: .
J: TRBJ2-3
CDR3: CASTKGQTTDTQYF

V: TRBV7-6
D: .
J: TRBJ2-1
CDR3: CASSPGHYNEQFF

V: TRBV7-2
D: TRBD1
J: TRBJ1-4
CDR3: CASSLEGYRGEKLFF

V: TRBV4-1
D: .
J: TRBJ1-2
CDR3: CASSQRGGNYGYTF

V: TRBV2
D: .
J: TRBJ2-5
CDR3: CASVGAGETQYF

V: TRBV20-1
D: .
J: TRBJ2-1
CDR3: CSAPPGSNEQFF

V: TRBV9
D: .
J: TRBJ2-7
CDR3: CASSVDLGGGYEQYF

V: TRBV29-1
D: .
J: TRBJ2-3
CDR3: CSVASTDPQYF

V: TRBV5-4
D: .
J: .
CDR3: CASRGAQGEQYF

V: TRBV12-3/TRBV12-4
D: .
J: TRBJ2-3
CDR3: CASSDGPSTQYF

V: TRBV7-7
D: TRBD2
J: TRBJ2-5
CDR3: CASSKTGLAKETQYF

V: TRBV20-1
D: .
J: .
CDR3: CSARDSRLVPSEQYF

V: TRBV5-1
D: TRBD1
J: TRBJ2-1
CDR3: CASSPTTGDNEQFF

V: TRBV6-1
D: .
J: TRBJ1-1
CDR3: CASRKAGQRGTEAFF

V: TRBV20-1
D: .
J: TRBJ2-7
CDR3: CSSPVDGFYEQYF

V: TRBV12-3/TRBV12-4
D: TRBD2
J: .
CDR3: CASSPPVGLVYEQYF

V: TRBV6-1
D: TRBD2
J: TRBJ2-3
CDR3: CASSDTSGIPDTQYF